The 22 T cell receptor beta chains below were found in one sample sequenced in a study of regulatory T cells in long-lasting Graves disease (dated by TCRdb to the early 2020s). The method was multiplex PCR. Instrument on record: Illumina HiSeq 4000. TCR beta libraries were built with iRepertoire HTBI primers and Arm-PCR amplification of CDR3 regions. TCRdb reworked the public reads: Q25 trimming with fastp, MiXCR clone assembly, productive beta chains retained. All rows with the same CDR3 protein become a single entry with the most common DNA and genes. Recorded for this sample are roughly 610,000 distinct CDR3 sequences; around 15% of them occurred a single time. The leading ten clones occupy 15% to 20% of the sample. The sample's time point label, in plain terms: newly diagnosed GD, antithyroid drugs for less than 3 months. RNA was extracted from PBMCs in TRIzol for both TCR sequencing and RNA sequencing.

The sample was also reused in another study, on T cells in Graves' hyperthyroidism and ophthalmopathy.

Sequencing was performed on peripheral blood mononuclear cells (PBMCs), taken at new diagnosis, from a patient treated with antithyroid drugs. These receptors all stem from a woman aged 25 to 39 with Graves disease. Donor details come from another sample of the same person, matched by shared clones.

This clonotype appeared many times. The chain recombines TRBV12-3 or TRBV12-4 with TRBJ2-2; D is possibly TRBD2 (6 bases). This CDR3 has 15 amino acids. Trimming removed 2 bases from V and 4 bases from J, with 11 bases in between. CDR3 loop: CASSLNRGSTGELFF. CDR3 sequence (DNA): TGTGCCAGCAGTTTAAACCGGGGGAGCACCGGGGAGCTGTTTTTT.

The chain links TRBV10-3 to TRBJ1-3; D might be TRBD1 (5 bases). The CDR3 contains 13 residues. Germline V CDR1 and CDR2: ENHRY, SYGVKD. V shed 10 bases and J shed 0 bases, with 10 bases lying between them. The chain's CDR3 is CATDSSSGNTIYF. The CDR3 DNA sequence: TGTGCCACCGACAGTAGCTCTGGAAACACCATATATTTT.

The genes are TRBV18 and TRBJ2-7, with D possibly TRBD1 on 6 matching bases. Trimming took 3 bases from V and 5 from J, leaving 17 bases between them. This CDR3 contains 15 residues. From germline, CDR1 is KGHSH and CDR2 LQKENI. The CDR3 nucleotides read TGTGCCAGCTCACCTCCAAATTCAGGGGTCCACGAGCAGTACTTC. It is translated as CASSPPNSGVHEQYF. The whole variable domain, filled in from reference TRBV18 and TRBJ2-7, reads NAGVMQNPRHLVRRRGQEARLRCSPMKGHSHVYWYRQLPEEGLKFMVYLQKENIIDESGMPKERFSAEFPKEGPSILRIQQVVRGDSAAYFCASSPPNSGVHEQYFGPGTRLTVT.

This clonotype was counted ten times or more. The CDR3 bases are TGTGCCAGCACCGGCGGGAGCACAGATACGCAGTATTTT. This sequence encodes CASTGGSTDTQYF. This rearrangement joins TRBV2 to TRBJ2-3, with D possibly TRBD2 on 5 matching bases. The germline V gene has CDR1 SNHLY and CDR2 FYNNEI. The length of the CDR3 is 13 residues. Trimming took off 7 bases at V and 0 bases at J, with 8 bases between the two ends.

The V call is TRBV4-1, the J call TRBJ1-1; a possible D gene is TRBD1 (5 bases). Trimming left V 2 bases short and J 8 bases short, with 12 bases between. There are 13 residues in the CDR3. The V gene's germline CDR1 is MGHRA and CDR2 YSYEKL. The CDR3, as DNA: TGCGCCAGCAGCCAACTACCTCGGACAGAAGCTTTCTTT. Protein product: CASSQLPRTEAFF.

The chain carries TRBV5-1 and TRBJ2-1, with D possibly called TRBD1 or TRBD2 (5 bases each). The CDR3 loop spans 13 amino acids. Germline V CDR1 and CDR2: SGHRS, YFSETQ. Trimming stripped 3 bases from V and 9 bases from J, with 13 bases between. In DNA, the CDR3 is TGCGCCAGCAGCTCGGGGCCGCCTGGTGAGCAGTTCTTC. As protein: CASSSGPPGEQFF.

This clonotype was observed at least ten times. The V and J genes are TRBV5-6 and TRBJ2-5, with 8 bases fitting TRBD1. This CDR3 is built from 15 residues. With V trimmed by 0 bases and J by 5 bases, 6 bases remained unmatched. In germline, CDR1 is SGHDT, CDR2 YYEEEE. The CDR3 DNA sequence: TGTGCCAGCAGCTTGGGCACCAGGGGGCCTGAGACCCAGTACTTC. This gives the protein CASSLGTRGPETQYF.

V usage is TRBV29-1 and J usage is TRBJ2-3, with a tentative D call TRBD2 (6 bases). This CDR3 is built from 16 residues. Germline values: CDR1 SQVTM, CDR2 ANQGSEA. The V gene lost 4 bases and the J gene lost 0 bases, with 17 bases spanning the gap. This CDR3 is CSVAVTAGLSTDTQYF. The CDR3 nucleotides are TGCAGCGTTGCGGTTACCGCGGGATTAAGCACAGATACGCAGTATTTT.

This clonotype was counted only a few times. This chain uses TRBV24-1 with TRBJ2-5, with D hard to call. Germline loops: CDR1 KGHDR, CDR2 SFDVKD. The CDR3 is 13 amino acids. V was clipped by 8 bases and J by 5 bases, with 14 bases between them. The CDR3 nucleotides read TGTGCCACCATGAATCCCCCGACTGAGACCCAGTACTTC. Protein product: CATMNPPTETQYF.

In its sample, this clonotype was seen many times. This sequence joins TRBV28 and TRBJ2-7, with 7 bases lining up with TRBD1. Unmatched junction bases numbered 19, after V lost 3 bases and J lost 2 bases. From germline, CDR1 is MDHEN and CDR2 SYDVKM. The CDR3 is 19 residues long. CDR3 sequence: CASSFVPGGYSGAAYEQYF. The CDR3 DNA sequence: TGTGCCAGCAGTTTTGTGCCAGGGGGTTATAGTGGGGCCGCCTACGAGCAGTACTTC. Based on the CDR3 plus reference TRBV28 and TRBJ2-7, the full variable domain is DVKVTQSSRYLVKRTGEKVFLECVQDMDHENMFWYRQDPGLGLRLIYFSYDVKMKEKGDIPEGYSVSREKKERFSLILESASTNQTSMYLCASSFVPGGYSGAAYEQYFGPGTRLTVT.

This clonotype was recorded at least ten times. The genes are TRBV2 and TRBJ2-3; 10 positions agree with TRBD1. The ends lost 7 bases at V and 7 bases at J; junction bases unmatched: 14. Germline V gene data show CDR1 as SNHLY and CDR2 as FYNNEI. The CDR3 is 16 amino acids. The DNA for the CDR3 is TGTGCCAGCACGGGGTTCGGGACAGGGGAAAGGAATACGCAGTATTTT. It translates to CASTGFGTGERNTQYF. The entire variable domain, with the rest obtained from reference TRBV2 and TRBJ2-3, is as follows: EPEVTQTPSHQVTQMGQEVILRCVPISNHLYFYWYRQILGQKVEFLVSFYNNEISEKSEIFDDQFSVERPDGSNFTLKIRSTKLEDSAMYFCASTGFGTGERNTQYFGPGTRLTVL.

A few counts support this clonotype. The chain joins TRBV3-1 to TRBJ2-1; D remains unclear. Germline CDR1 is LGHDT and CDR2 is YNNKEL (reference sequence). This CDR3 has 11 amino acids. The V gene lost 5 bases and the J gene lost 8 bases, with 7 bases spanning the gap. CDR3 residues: CASSMVDEQFF. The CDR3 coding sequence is TGTGCCAGCAGCATGGTAGATGAGCAGTTCTTC.

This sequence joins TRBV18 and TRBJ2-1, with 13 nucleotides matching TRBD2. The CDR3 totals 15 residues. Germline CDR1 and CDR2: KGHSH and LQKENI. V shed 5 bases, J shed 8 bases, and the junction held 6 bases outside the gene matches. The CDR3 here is CASSGLAGAGDEQFF. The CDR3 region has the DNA TGTGCCAGCTCAGGACTAGCGGGAGCCGGCGATGAGCAGTTCTTC. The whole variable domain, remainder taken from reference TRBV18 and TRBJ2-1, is NAGVMQNPRHLVRRRGQEARLRCSPMKGHSHVYWYRQLPEEGLKFMVYLQKENIIDESGMPKERFSAEFPKEGPSILRIQQVVRGDSAAYFCASSGLAGAGDEQFFGPGTRLTVL.

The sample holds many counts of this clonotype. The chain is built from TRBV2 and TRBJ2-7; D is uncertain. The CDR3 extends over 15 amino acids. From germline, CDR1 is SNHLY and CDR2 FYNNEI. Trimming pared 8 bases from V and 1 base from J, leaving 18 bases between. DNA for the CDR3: TGTGCCAGCGTTCCTAGAGATCACCGATCCTACGAGCAGTACTTC. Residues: CASVPRDHRSYEQYF.

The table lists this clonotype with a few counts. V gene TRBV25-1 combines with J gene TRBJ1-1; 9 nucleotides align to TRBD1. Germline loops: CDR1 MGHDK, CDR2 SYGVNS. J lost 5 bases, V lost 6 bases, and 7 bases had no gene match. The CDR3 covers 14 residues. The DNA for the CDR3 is TGTGCCAGCAGAAACACAGGGGGCTTTACTGAAGCTTTCTTT. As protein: CASRNTGGFTEAFF.

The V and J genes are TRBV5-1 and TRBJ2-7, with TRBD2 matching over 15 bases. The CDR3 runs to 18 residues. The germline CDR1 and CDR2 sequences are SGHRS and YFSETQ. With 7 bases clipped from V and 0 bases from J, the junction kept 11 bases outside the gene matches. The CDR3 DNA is TGCGCCAGCCGACCGGGACTAGCGGGAGGACTGAGCTCCTACGAGCAGTACTTC. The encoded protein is CASRPGLAGGLSSYEQYF.

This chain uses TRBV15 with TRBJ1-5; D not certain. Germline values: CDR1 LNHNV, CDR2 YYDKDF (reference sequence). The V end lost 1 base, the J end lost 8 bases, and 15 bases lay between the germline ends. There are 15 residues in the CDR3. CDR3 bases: TGTGCCACCAGCAGAGCCGATCAAGGGCGGGAGCCCCAGCATTTT. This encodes CATSRADQGREPQHF. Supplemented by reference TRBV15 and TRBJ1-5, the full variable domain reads DAMVIQNPRYQVTQFGKPVTLSCSQTLNHNVMYWYQQKSSQAPKLLFHYYDKDFNNEADTPDNFQSRRPNTSFCFLDIRSPGLGDTAMYLCATSRADQGREPQHFGDGTRLSIL.

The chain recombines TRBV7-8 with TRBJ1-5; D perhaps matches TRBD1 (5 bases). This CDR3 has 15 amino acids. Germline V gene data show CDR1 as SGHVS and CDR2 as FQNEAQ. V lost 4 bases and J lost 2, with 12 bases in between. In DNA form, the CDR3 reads TGTGCCAGCAGCTGGGGGTTGAGGGGCAATCAGCCCCAGCATTTT. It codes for CASSWGLRGNQPQHF.

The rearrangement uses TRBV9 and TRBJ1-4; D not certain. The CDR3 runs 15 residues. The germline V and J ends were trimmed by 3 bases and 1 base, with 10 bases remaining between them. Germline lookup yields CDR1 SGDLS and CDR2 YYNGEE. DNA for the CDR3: TGTGCCAGCAGCGCCGGTGGGGTAACTAATGAAAAACTGTTTTTT. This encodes CASSAGGVTNEKLFF.

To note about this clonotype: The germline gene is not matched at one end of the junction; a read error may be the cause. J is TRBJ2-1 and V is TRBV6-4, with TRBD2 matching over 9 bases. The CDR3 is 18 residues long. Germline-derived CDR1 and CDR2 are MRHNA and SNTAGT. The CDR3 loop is CTSSDLAGWASSYNEQFF. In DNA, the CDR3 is TGTACCAGCAGTGATCTAGCGGGATGGGCGAGCTCCTACAATGAGCAGTTCTTC.

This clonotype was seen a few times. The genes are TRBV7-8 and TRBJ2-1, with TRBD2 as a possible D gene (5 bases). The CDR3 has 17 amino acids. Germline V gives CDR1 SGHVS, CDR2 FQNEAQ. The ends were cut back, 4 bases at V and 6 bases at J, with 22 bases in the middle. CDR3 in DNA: TGTGCCAGCAGCTCCGAATTGGTGGGAGTAGGTCGCAATGAGCAGTTCTTC. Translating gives CASSSELVGVGRNEQFF.

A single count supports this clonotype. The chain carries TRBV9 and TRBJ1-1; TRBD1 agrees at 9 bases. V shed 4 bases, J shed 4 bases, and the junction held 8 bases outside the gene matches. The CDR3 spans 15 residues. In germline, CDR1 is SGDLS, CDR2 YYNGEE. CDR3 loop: CASSPRQGGPTEAFF. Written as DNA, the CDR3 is TGTGCCAGCAGCCCCCGACAGGGGGGACCCACTGAAGCTTTCTTT.